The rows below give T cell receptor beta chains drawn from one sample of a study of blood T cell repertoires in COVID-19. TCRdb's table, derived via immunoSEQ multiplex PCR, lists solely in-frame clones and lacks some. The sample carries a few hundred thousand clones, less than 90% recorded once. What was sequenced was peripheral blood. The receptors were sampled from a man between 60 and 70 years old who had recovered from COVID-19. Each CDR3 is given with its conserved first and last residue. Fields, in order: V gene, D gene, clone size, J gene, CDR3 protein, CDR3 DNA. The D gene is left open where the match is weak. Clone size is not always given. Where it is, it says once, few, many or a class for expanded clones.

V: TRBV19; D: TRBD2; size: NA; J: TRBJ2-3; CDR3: CASSSGGRIDTQYF; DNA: TGTGCCAGTAGCAGCGGGGGGCGGATTGATACGCAGTATTTT
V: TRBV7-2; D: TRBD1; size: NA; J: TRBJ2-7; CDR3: CASSLAGQGFEQYF; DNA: TGTGCCAGCAGCTTAGCCGGACAGGGTTTCGAGCAGTACTTC
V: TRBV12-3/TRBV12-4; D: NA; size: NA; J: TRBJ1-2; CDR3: CATTGPNYGYTF; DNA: TGTGCCACCACTGGGCCTAACTATGGCTACACCTTC
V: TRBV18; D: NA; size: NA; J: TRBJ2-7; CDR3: CASSPLERYEQYF; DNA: TGTGCCAGCTCACCACTCGAGCGGTACGAGCAGTACTTC
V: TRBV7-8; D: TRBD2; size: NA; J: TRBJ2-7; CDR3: CASSLISRGLLSYEQYF; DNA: TGTGCCAGCAGCTTAATCTCGAGGGGACTACTCTCCTACGAGCAGTACTTC
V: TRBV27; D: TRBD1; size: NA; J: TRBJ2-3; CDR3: CASSSDRGSTDTQYF; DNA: TGTGCCAGCAGTTCCGACAGGGGTAGCACAGATACGCAGTATTTT
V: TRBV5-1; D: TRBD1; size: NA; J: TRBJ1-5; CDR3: CASSLGQGFGQPQHF; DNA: TGCGCCAGCAGCTTGGGACAGGGGTTCGGTCAGCCCCAGCATTTT
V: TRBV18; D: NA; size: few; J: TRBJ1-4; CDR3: CASSPSVTNEKLFF; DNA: TGTGCCAGCTCACCCTCTGTAACTAATGAAAAACTGTTTTTT
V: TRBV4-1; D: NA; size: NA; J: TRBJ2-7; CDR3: CASSYPGVSYEQYF; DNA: TGCGCCAGCAGCTACCCGGGAGTTTCCTACGAGCAGTACTTC
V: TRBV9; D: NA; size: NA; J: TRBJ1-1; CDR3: CASSVAQGGTEAFF; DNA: TGTGCCAGCAGCGTAGCTCAGGGAGGCACTGAAGCTTTCTTT
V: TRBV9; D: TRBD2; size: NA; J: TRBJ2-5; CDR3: CASSVSGGETQYF; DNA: TGTGCCAGCAGCGTTAGCGGGGGGGAGACCCAGTACTTC
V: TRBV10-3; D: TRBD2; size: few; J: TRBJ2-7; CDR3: CAIMETSGGKTYEQYF; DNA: TGTGCCATCATGGAGACTAGCGGGGGGAAAACCTACGAGCAGTACTTC
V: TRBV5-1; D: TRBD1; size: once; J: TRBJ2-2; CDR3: CASSPGGSNTGELFF; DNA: TGCGCCAGCAGCCCAGGGGGCAGCAACACCGGGGAGCTGTTTTTT
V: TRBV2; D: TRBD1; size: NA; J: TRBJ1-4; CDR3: CASIWTGGFEKLFF; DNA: TGTGCCAGCATTTGGACAGGGGGGTTTGAAAAACTGTTTTTT
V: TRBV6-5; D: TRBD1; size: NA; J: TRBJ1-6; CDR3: CASSFRTGDNSPLHF; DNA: TGTGCCAGCAGTTTCCGGACAGGGGACAATTCACCCCTCCACTTT
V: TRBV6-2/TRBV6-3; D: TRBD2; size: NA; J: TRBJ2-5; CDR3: CASSPSLGTSGGAPPETQYF; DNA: TGTGCCAGCAGTCCAAGCCTCGGGACTAGCGGGGGGGCCCCTCCAGAGACCCAGTACTTC
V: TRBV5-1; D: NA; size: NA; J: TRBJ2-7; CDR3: CASSLGSTGEQYF; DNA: TGCGCCAGCAGCTTGGGCTCCACCGGGGAGCAGTACTTC
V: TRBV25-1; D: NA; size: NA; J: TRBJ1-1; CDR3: CASREGGRDTEAFF; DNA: TGTGCCAGCCGCGAGGGGGGGAGGGACACTGAAGCTTTCTTT
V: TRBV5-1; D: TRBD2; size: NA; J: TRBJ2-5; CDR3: CASSLFLAGAEETQYF; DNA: TGCGCCAGCAGCTTGTTCCTAGCGGGGGCGGAAGAGACCCAGTACTTC
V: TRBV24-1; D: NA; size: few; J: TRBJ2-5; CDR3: CATSAVGSILSQETQYF; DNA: TGTGCCACCAGCGCGGTTGGGTCAATCCTTTCACAAGAGACCCAGTACTTC
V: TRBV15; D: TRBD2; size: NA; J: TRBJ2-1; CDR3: CATSRAGGPYNEQFF; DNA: TGTGCCACCAGCAGAGCGGGGGGGCCCTACAATGAGCAGTTCTTC
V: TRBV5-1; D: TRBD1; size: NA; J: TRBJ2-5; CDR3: CASSLSSSRGLGETQYF; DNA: TGCGCCAGCAGCTTGTCATCCAGCAGGGGGCTAGGTGAGACCCAGTACTTC
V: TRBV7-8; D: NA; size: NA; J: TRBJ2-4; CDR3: CASSLFPQVPKNIQYF; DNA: TGTGCCAGCAGCTTATTTCCCCAGGTTCCCAAAAACATTCAGTACTTC
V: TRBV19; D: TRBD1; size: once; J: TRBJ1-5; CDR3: CASSTDRGLSYSNQPQHF; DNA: TGTGCCAGTAGTACAGACAGGGGTCTCAGCTATAGCAATCAGCCCCAGCATTTT
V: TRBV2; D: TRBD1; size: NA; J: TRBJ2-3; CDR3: CASRTGKWTDTQYF; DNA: TGTGCCAGCAGGACAGGGAAGTGGACAGATACGCAGTATTTT
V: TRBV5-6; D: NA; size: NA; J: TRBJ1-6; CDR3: CASSRYSIGVNSPLHF; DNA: TGTGCCAGCAGCCGGTACAGCATAGGGGTAAATTCACCCCTCCACTTT
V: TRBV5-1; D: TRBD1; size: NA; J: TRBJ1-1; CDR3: CASSRTGTEAFF; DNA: TGCGCCAGCAGCAGGACAGGAACTGAAGCTTTCTTT
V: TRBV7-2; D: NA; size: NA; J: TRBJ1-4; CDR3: CASSLARGFGEKLFF; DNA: TGTGCCAGCAGCTTAGCCCGGGGATTTGGAGAAAAACTGTTTTTT
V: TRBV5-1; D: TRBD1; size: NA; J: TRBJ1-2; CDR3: CASSGGQGARYGYTF; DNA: TGCGCCAGCAGCGGCGGACAGGGGGCAAGGTATGGCTACACCTTC
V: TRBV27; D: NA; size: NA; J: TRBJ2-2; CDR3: CASSQELITGELFF; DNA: TGTGCCAGCAGTCAGGAATTAATCACCGGGGAGCTGTTTTTT
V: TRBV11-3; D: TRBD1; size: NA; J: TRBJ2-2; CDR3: CASSRGQGVNTGELFF; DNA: TGTGCCAGCAGCAGAGGACAGGGCGTGAACACCGGGGAGCTGTTTTTT
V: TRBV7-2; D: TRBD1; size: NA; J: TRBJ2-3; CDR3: CASSFRQGKADTQYF; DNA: TGTGCCAGCAGCTTCCGACAGGGTAAAGCAGATACGCAGTATTTT
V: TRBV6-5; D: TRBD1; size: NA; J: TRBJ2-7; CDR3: CATGGTGGWYEQYF; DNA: TGTGCCACCGGCGGCACAGGGGGCTGGTACGAGCAGTACTTC
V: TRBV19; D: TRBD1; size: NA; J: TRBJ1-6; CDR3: CASSRAVTSGQLNSPLHF; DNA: TGTGCCAGTAGTAGAGCAGTAACCTCGGGACAGCTAAATTCACCCCTCCACTTT
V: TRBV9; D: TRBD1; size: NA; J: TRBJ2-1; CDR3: CASSVATGQGGYNEQFF; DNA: TGTGCCAGCAGCGTAGCTACGGGACAGGGGGGCTACAATGAGCAGTTCTTC
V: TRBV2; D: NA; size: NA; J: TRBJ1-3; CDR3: CASTVASSGNTIYF; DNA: TGTGCCAGCACAGTAGCGAGCTCTGGAAACACCATATATTTT
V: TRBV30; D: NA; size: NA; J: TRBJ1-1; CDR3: CAWSVPGWDTEAFF; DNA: TGTGCCTGGAGTGTACCCGGGTGGGACACTGAAGCTTTCTTT
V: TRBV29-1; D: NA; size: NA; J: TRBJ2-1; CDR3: CSVYLGGNEQFF; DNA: TGCAGCGTTTACCTGGGGGGCAATGAGCAGTTCTTC
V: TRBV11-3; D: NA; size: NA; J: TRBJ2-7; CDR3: CASSLSSVTYEQYF; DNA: TGTGCCAGCAGCTTAAGTAGCGTTACCTACGAGCAGTACTTC
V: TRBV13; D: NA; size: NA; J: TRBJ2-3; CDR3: CASYRVGATDTQYF; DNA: TGTGCCAGCTACCGCGTGGGGGCCACAGATACGCAGTATTTT
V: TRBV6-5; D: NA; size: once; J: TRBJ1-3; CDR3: CASIPPGVSGNTIYF; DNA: TGTGCCAGCATCCCCCCGGGAGTTTCTGGAAACACCATATATTTT
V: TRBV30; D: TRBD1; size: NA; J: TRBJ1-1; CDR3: CAWSPSGTGGTAFF; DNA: TGTGCCTGGAGTCCCTCCGGGACAGGGGGGACGGCTTTCTTT
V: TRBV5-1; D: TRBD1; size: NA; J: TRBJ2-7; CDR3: CASSLAWTSYDRGQNEQYF; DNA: TGCGCCAGCAGCTTGGCATGGACCTCTTACGACAGGGGGCAGAACGAGCAGTACTTC
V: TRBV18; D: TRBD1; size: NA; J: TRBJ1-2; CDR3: CASSPPRGQGSYGYTF; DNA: TGTGCCAGCTCACCACCTCGGGGACAGGGATCGTATGGCTACACCTTC
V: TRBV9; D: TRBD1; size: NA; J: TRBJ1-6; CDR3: CASSAGQGQNSPLHF; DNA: TGTGCCAGCAGCGCAGGACAGGGACAGAATTCACCCCTCCACTTT
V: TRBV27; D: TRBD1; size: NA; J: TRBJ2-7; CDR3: CASSLTGTAYEQYF; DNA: TGTGCCAGCAGTTTAACCGGGACAGCCTACGAGCAGTACTTC
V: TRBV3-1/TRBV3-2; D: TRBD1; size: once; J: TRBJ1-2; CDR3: CASSQFTGTGNGYTF; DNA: TGTGCCAGCAGCCAGTTTACCGGGACAGGGAATGGCTACACCTTC
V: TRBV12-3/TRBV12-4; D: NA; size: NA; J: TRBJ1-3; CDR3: CASSLKQGNTIYF; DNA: TGTGCCAGCAGTTTAAAACAGGGAAACACCATATATTTT
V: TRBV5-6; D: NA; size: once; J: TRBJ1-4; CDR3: CASSLRQGNWEKLFF; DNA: TGTGCCAGCAGCTTGCGTCAGGGAAATTGGGAAAAACTGTTTTTT
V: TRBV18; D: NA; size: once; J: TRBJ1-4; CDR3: CASSFDWANEKLFF; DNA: TGTGCCAGCTCATTCGACTGGGCTAATGAAAAACTGTTTTTT
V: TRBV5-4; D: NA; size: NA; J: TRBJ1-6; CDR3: CASSIDSYNSPLHF; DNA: TGTGCCAGCAGCATCGACAGTTATAATTCACCCCTCCACTTT
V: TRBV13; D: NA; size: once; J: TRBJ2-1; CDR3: CASRRGKNLDEQFF; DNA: TGTGCCAGCCGTAGGGGGAAGAATTTAGATGAGCAGTTCTTC